These 14 T cell receptor beta chains were sequenced from one sample in a study of blood T cell repertoires in COVID-19. TCRdb keeps only in-frame clones here, not all; method: immunoSEQ multiplex PCR. This sample has 65,000 to 95,000 clones; 87% occur once, and the top ten carry around 7.9%. Source material: peripheral blood. All receptors derive from a man aged 25-45 years with acute or convalescent COVID-19.

The gene calls are TRBV6-5 and TRBJ2-7; perhaps TRBD2 as D (6 bases). Trimming cost V 4 bases and J 4 bases, with 14 bases left between them. The germline V gene has CDR1 MNHEY and CDR2 SVGAGI. The CDR3 covers 14 residues. The DNA for the CDR3 is TGTGCCAGCAGTTCGCCTGGGGGGAAGTACGAGCAGTACTTC. It encodes CASSSPGGKYEQYF.

The J gene is TRBJ1-1, the V gene TRBV16, with 11 bases that match TRBD1. V lost 4 bases to trimming and J lost 4 bases; unmatched junction nucleotides: 2. This CDR3 has 14 residues. Germline lookup yields CDR1 KGHSY and CDR2 FQNENV. For the CDR3, the DNA is TGTGCCAGCAGCCGGACAGGGGGCCCCACTGAAGCTTTCTTT. Its protein product is CASSRTGGPTEAFF.

On this clone: The junction and the germline gene differ at one end; a read error may be behind it. The chain couples TRBV15 to TRBJ1-1, with D perhaps matching TRBD1 (5 bases). Germline V lookup: CDR1 LNHNV, CDR2 YYDKDF (reference sequence). The CDR3 loop spans 12 amino acids. The DNA for the CDR3 is TGTGCCACCAGCAGAGAAACCCCGACAGTGACGTTT. Translated, it gives CATSRETPTVTF.

The chain combines TRBV7-2 with TRBJ2-3, with a tentative D call TRBD2 (6 bases). The V gene's germline CDR1 is SGHTA and CDR2 FQGNSA. The V end lost 7 bases, the J end lost 2 bases, and 16 bases lay between the germline ends. The CDR3 is 15 amino acids. CDR3 sequence (DNA): TGTGCCAGCACGACTGGGGCGGGGTACACAGATACGCAGTATTTT. Translated, it gives CASTTGAGYTDTQYF.

The chain recombines TRBV28 with TRBJ1-2; D remains ambiguous. From germline, CDR1 is MDHEN and CDR2 SYDVKM. The CDR3 length is 13 residues. With 4 bases removed from V and 5 bases from J, the gap between germline ends came to 11 bases. This CDR3 reads CASSSTIPYGYTF. The DNA of the CDR3 is TGTGCCAGCAGTTCGACAATTCCATATGGCTACACCTTC.

This rearrangement joins TRBV6-5 to TRBJ1-1, with D possibly being TRBD1 (6 bases). CDR1 and CDR2 from the germline V gene are MNHEY and SVGAGI. V lost 6 bases and J 2 bases, leaving 10 bases between the germline ends. The CDR3 is 13 amino acids. The CDR3 DNA reads as TGTGCCAGCAGCCGGACAGTTAACACTGAAGCTTTCTTT. The encoded protein is CASSRTVNTEAFF.

The rearrangement uses TRBV11-2 and TRBJ2-3; D might be TRBD2 (6 bases). The CDR3 runs 15 residues. The germline V gene has CDR1 SGHAT and CDR2 FQNNGV. V was trimmed by 0 bases and J by 2 bases, leaving 9 bases between them. This CDR3 is CASSLELAVTDTQYF. The CDR3 nucleotides read TGTGCCAGCAGCTTAGAACTAGCCGTCACAGATACGCAGTATTTT.

This clone was detected a few times. The same CDR3 arises from other DNA sequences in this sample as well. The V call is TRBV12-3 or TRBV12-4, the J call TRBJ1-4; D remains unclear. V was cut by 1 base and J by 8 bases, with 8 bases left in between. CDR3 length equals 13 residues. The CDR3, as DNA: TGTGCCAGCAGTTTAGGACAAGGAGAAAAACTGTTTTTT. It specifies CASSLGQGEKLFF.

This chain joins TRBV3-1 (or the pseudogene TRBV3-2) and TRBJ1-1; possibly TRBD1 for D (5 bases). Germline assignment: CDR1 LGHDT and CDR2 YNNKEL (reference sequence). Deletions cut 0 bases from V and 9 bases from J, with 14 bases between. The CDR3 extends over 14 amino acids. The CDR3 nucleotides are TGTGCCAGCAGCCAAGATCCTGGGGCTCCTCAAGCTTTCTTT. It is translated as CASSQDPGAPQAFF.

The gene calls are TRBV7-9 and TRBJ2-5; D is perhaps TRBD2 (5 bases). Trimming pared 5 bases from V and 2 bases from J, leaving 15 bases between. Looked up from germline, CDR1 is SEHNR and CDR2 is FQNEAQ (reference sequence). The CDR3 is made up of 15 amino acids. The DNA of the CDR3 is TGTGCCAGCAGCATGATGGGTGGGGAGCAAGAGACCCAGTACTTC. It yields the protein CASSMMGGEQETQYF.

The J gene is TRBJ1-5, the V gene TRBV19; D is perhaps TRBD1 (6 bases). The CDR3 runs to 16 residues. V was cut by 4 bases and J by 1 base, with 14 bases left in between. CDR1 and CDR2 (germline): LNHDA, SQIVND (reference sequence). The CDR3 loop is CASSSTGQSSNQPQHF. For the CDR3, the DNA is TGTGCCAGTAGTAGCACCGGACAGTCAAGCAATCAGCCCCAGCATTTT.

In this sample, this clone turned up a few times. This sequence joins TRBV28 and TRBJ2-7, with TRBD1 matching over 7 bases. V dropped 6 bases and J dropped 4; count of bases not matched to a gene: 12. From germline, CDR1 is MDHEN and CDR2 SYDVKM. There are 15 residues in the CDR3. Here the CDR3 DNA reads TGTGCCAGCAGCTTGACCGGGACAGCCTCTTACGAGCAGTACTTC. Protein sequence: CASSLTGTASYEQYF.

V gene TRBV10-1 combines with J gene TRBJ1-1, with D uncertain. CDR1 is WNHNN, CDR2 SYGVQD, per germline (reference sequence). V lost 4 bases to trimming and J lost 4 bases, with 13 bases between them. The CDR3 extends over 14 amino acids. The DNA of the CDR3 is TGCGCCAGCAGTGGGGCATTGGAGGCCACTGAAGCTTTCTTT. Its protein product is CASSGALEATEAFF.

The gene calls are TRBV4-1 and TRBJ2-1, with TRBD2 identical over 10 bases. CDR1 and CDR2 from the germline V gene are MGHRA and YSYEKL. The CDR3 totals 18 residues. The J segment lost 7 bases and the V segment lost 1 base, leaving 13 bases of the junction unmatched. The CDR3 spells CASSQVPAGGSVRNEQFF. The CDR3 DNA sequence: TGCGCCAGCAGCCAAGTTCCAGCGGGAGGGTCGGTTAGAAATGAGCAGTTCTTC.